A selection of T cell receptor beta chains follows, all from one sample in a study of T cell repertoires in cytomegalovirus infection. One entry per CDR3 protein, called by TCRdb with MiXCR from the reads. The sample gives about a million distinct CDR3 sequences, around 29% of which show up once; about 14% is in the top ten. Antigen specificity for these receptors is unknown. This material consisted of cultured CD8+ T cells from PBMCs, taken from culture after CMV antigen stimulation. The receptor source for this set is a human donor in good health (CMV status not recorded). Some clones in this sample may be carry-over from other donors' samples. Each CDR3 is given with its conserved first and last residue.

TRBV12-3/TRBV12-4 | CASTWGSGGITDTQYF
TRBV6-6 | CASSGGPEQYF
TRBV15 | CATSRGQIQGIPSYEQYF
TRBV12-3/TRBV12-4 | CAILDRGGNTIYF
TRBV15 | CATSRDRAGNNQPQHF
TRBV7-9 | CASSFPLAGVTSFLYEQFF
TRBV7-6 | CASSHLFSARGNQETQYF
TRBV9 | CASSLTGTSGHNEQFF
TRBV12-3/TRBV12-4 | CASSFSLMGASYGYTF
TRBV27 | CASMRGLYNEQFF
TRBV27 | CASSLSRDGSTDTQYF
TRBV5-4 | CASSPDRGNEQFF
TRBV2 | CASSESPGNHQPQHF
TRBV7-2 | CASSYTTGRQETQYF
TRBV7-2 | CASSLDPGQRTDTQYF
TRBV4-1 | CASSQEELAVHEQYF
TRBV5-1 | CASRKTGRTEAFF